The entry below describes one T cell receptor (beta chain). Its antigen is unknown. Repertoires were generated with immunoSEQ multiplex PCR, while TCRdb's copy carries only in-frame clones and drops some. The top ten hold 0.13% of the sample, which has just over 2,000,000 clones, around 95% seen once. The CDR3 runs 15 residues. The germline V gene encodes CDR1 MRHNA and CDR2 SNTAGT. After removal of 6 bases from V and 4 bases from J, the junction contained 5 bases not matched to a gene. These data come from a study of shared clonotypes between healthy human individuals. Study results and caveats: Sharing across four donors was highest in naive CD4 (approximately 5%) and lowest in memory CD8 (about 0.4%).

CD4+ cells were split into CD45RA+ naive and CD45RA-negative memory subsets. The clonotype was recovered from a man younger than 35 in good health. The sequencing input was naive CD4+ T cells sorted from blood. The subset is: CD45RA+ positively selected. The chain uses TRBV6-4 and TRBJ2-7; 14 bases are shared with TRBD2. CDR3 DNA: TGTGCCAGCAGCGGGACTAGCGGGAGAATTTACGAGCAGTACTTC. Residues: CASSGTSGRIYEQYF.